The source of this TCR beta chain is a study of type 1 regulatory T cells (dated by TCRdb to the early 2020s). Study-level background: An in vitro protocol by which a Tr1-enriched, alloantigen-specific CD4 T cell product named T-allo10 was generated was characterized in the study. T-allo10 was under clinical evaluation in patients with hematological malignancies receiving allogeneic hematopoietic stem cell transplantation.

In its sample, this clonotype comes out as medium-sized (0.01 to 0.1%). Its binding antigen is unknown. No per-base quality is available; no much larger clone lies one base away. The CDR3 starts with the cysteine, ends with the phenylalanine, and has 15 residues. The DNA shown is the 45-base CDR3, in frame from base 1. After removal of 2 bases from V and 5 bases from J, the junction retains 6 bases not matched to a gene. CDR1 DFQATT and CDR2 SNEGSKA were looked up in the germline V gene (reference sequence). Sequenced on an Illumina MiSeq. In-frame beta chains were kept once TCRdb had trimmed the public reads at Q25 with fastp and called clones with MiXCR. CDR3 protein sequences are deduplicated, and each keeps its most common genes and DNA. Recorded for this sample are approximately 2,800 distinct CDR3 sequences; roughly 8% of them occurred a single time. Of the sample, around 6% falls within the top ten clones.

The source of this sequence is a human donor in good health. The source material was cultured T cells, either the whole culture or a sorted T cell fraction (not recorded which). The chain links TRBV20-1 with TRBJ1-6; 7 of the junction bases match TRBD1. The CDR3 is CSARPGTVNNSPLHF. The DNA sequence is given as TGCAGTGCTAGACCCGGGACAGTGAATAATTCACCCCTCCACTTT.